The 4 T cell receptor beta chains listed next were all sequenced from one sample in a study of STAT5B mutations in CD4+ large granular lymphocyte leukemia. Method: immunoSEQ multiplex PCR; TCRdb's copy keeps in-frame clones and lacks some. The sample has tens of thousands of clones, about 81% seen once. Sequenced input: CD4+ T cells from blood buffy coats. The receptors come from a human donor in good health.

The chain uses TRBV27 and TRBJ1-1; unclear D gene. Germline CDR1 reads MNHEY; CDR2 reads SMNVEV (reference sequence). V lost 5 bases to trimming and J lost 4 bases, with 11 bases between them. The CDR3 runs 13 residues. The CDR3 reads CASSTREGTEAFF. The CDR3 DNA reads TGTGCCAGCAGTACTCGGGAGGGCACTGAAGCTTTCTTT.

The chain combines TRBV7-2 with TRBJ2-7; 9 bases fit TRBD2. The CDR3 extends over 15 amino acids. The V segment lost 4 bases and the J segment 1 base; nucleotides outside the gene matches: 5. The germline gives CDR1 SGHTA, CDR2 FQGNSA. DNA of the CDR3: TGTGCCAGCAGCTCATTAGCGGGAGCTTCCTACGAGCAGTACTTC. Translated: CASSSLAGASYEQYF.

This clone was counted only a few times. The CDR3 loop reads CASGAGQNYGYTF. In nucleotides, the CDR3 is TGTGCTAGTGGTGCCGGACAGAACTATGGCTACACCTTC. V and J are TRBV12-5 and TRBJ1-2; D is perhaps TRBD1 (6 bases). In germline, CDR1 is LGHNT, CDR2 FRNRAP. The CDR3 extends over 13 amino acids. V lost 5 bases, J lost 2 bases, and 9 bases lay in between.

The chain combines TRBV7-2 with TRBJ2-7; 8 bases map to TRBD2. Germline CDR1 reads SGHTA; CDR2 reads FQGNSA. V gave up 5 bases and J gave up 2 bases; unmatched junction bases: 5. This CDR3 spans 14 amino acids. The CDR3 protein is CASSPSGLAYEQYF. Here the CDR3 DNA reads TGTGCCAGCAGCCCCTCGGGACTAGCCTACGAGCAGTACTTC. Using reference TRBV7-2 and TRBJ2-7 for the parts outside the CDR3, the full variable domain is GAGVSQSPSNKVTEKGKDVELRCDPISGHTALYWYRQSLGQGLEFLIYFQGNSAPDKSGLPSDRFSAERTGGSVSTLTIQRTQQEDSAVYLCASSPSGLAYEQYFGPGTRLTVT.